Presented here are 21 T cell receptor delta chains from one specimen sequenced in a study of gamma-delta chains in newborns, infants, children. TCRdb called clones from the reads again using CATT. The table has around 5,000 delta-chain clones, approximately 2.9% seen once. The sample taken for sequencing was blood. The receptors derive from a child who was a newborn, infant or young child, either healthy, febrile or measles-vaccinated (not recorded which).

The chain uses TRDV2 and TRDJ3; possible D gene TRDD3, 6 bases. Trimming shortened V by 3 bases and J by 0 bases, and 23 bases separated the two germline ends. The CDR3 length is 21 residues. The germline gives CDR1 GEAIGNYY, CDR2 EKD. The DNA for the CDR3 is TGTGCCTGTGACGCCGGTCGTAGTTGGGGGCCAAGCTCCTGGGACACCCGACAGATGTTTTTC. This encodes CACDAGRSWGPSSWDTRQMFF.

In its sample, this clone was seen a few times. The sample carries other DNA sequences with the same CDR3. The CDR3 region has the DNA TGTGCCTGTGACACCGTACTGGGGGATCCCTCTTCCTGGGACACCCGACAGATGTTTTTC. Amino acid sequence: CACDTVLGDPSSWDTRQMFF. The rearrangement joins TRDV2 to TRDJ3; TRDD3 agrees at 10 bases. The CDR3 is 20 amino acids. From germline, CDR1 is GEAIGNYY and CDR2 EKD. Losses at the gene ends were 0 bases for V and 1 base for J; bases not matched to a gene: 8.

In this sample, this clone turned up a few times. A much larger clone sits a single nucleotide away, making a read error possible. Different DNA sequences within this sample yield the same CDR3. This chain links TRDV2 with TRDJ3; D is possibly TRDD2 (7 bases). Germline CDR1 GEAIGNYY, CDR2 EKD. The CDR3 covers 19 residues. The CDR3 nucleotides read TGTGCCTGTGACACCGCAGGGGATCCTTCCTCCTGGGACACCCGACAGATGTTCTTC. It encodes CACDTAGDPSSWDTRQMFF.

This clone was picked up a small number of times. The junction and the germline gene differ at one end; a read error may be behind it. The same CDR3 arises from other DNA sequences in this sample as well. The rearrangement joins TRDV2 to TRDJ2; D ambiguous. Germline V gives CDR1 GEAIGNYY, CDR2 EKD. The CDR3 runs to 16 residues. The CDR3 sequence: CACDTVGHAPTAQLFF. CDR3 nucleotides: TGTGCCTGTGACACCGTTGGTCACGCCCCGACAGCGCAACTCTTCTTT.

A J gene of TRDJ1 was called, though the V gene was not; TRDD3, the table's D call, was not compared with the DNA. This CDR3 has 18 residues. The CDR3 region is CACQSYRLGDPRNDKLIF. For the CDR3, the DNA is TGTGCCTGCCAATCCTACAGGCTGGGGGATCCCAGGAACGATAAACTCATCTTT.

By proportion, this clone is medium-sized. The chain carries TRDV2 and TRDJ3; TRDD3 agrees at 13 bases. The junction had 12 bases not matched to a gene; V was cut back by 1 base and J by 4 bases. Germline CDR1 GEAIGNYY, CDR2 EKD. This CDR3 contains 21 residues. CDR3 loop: CACDTVVLGDTLIWDTRQMFF. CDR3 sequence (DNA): TGTGCCTGTGACACGGTGGTACTGGGGGATACGCTGATATGGGACACCCGACAGATGTTTTTC.

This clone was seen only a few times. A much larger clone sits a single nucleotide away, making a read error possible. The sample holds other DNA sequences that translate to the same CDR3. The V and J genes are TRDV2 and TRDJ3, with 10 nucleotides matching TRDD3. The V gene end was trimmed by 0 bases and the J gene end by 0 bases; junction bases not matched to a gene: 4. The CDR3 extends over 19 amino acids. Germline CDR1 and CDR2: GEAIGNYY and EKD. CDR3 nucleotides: TGTGCCTGTGACACCGTCCTGGGGGATAGCTCCTGGGACACCCGACAGATGTTTTTC. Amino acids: CACDTVLGDSSWDTRQMFF.

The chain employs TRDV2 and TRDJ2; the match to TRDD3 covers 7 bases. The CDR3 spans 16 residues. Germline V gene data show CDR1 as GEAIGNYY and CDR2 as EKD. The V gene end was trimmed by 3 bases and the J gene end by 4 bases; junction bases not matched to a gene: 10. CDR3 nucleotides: TGTGCCTGTGACTCCATTACTGGGGCGTGGACAGCACAACTCTTCTTT. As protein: CACDSITGAWTAQLFF.

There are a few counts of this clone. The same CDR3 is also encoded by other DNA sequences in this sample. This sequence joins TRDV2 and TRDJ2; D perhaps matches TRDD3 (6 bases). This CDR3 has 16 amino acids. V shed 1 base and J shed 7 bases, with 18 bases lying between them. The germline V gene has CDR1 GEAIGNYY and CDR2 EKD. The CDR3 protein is CACDTPYGGGGAQLFF. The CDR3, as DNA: TGTGCCTGTGACACTCCGTATGGGGGGGGTGGAGCACAACTCTTCTTT.

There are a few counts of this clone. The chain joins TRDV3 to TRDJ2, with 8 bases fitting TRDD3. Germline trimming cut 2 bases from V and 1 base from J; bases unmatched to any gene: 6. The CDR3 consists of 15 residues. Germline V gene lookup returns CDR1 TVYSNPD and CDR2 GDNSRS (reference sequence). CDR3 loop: CAFYWGFNLTAQLFF. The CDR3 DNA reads TGTGCCTTTTACTGGGGGTTTAATTTGACAGCACAACTCTTCTTT.

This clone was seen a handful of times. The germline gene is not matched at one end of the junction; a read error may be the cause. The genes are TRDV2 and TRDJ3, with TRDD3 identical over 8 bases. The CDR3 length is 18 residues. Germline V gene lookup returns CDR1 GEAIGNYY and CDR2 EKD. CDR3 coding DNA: TGTGCCTGTGACTCCTTACTGGGGGCCGCCTGGGACACCCGAAAGATGTTTTTC. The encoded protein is CACDSLLGAAWDTRKMFF.

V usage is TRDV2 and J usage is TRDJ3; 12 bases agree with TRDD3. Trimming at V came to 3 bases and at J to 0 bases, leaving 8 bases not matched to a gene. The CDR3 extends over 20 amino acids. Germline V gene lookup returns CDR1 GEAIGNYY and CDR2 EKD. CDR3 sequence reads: CACDPLLGDTSSWDTRQMFF. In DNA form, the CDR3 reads TGTGCCTGTGACCCCCTACTGGGGGATACCAGCTCCTGGGACACCCGACAGATGTTTTTC.

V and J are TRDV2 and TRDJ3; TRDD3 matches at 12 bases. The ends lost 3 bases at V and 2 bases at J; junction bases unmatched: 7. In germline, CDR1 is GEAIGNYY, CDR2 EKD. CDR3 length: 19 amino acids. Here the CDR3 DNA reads TGTGCCTGTGACCCAGTACTGGGGGATACCACCTGGGACACCCGACAGATGTTTTTC. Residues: CACDPVLGDTTWDTRQMFF.

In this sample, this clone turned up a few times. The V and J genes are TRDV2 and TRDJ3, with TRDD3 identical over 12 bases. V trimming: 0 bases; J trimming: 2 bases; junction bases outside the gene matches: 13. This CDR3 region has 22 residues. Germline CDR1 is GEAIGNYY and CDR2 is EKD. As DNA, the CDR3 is TGTGCCTGTGACACCGCGGAAGGCCGGACTGGGGGATACACCTGGGACACCCGACAGATGTTTTTC. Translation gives CACDTAEGRTGGYTWDTRQMFF.

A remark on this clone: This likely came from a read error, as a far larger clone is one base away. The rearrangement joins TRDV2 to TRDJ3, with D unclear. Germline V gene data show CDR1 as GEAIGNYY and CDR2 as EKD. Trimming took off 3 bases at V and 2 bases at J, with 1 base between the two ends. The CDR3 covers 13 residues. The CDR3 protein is CACDAWDTRQMFF. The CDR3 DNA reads TGTGCCTGTGACGCCTGGGACACCCGACAGATGTTTTTC.

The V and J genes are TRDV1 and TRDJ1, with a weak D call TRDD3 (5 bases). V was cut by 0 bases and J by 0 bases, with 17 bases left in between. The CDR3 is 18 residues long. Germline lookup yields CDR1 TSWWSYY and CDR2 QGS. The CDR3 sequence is CALGELRGGPPYTDKLIF. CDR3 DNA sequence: TGTGCTCTTGGGGAACTAAGGGGGGGCCCCCCTTACACCGATAAACTCATCTTT.

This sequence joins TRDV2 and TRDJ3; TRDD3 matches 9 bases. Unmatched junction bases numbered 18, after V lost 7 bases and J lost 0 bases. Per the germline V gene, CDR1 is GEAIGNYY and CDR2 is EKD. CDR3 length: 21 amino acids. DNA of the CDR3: TGTGCCTGCGTCAGAGTGCCTTCTGGGGGATCGAGCTCCTGGGACACCCGACAGATGTTTTTC. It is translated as CACVRVPSGGSSSWDTRQMFF.

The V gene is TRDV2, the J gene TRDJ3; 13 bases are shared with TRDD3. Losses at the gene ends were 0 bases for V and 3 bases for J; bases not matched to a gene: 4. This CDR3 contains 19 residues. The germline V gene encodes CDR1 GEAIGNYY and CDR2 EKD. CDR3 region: CACDTVLGDTLWDTRQMFF. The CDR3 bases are TGTGCCTGTGACACCGTACTGGGGGATACGCTCTGGGACACCCGACAGATGTTTTTC.

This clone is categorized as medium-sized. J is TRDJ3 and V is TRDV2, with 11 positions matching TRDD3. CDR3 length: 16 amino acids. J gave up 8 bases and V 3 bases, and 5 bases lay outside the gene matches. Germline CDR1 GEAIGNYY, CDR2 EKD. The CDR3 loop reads CACDVLGDINTRQMFF. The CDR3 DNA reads TGTGCCTGTGACGTACTGGGGGATATCAACACCCGACAGATGTTTTTC.

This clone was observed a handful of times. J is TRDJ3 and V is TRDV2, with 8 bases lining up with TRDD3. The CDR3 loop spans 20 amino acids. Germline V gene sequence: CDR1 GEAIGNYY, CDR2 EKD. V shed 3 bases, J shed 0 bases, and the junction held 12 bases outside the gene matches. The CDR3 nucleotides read TGTGCCTGTGACCCTGTACTGGGGGCCATCAGCTCCTGGGACACCCGACAGATGTTTTTC. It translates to CACDPVLGAISSWDTRQMFF.

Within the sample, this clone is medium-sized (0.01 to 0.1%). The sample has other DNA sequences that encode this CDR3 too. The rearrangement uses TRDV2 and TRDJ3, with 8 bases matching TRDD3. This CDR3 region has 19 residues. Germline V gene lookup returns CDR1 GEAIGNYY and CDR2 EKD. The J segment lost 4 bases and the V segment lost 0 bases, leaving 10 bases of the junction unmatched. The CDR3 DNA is TGTGCCTGTGACACCGGGGGATATGGATATGTATGGGACACCCGACAGATGTTTTTC. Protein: CACDTGGYGYVWDTRQMFF.